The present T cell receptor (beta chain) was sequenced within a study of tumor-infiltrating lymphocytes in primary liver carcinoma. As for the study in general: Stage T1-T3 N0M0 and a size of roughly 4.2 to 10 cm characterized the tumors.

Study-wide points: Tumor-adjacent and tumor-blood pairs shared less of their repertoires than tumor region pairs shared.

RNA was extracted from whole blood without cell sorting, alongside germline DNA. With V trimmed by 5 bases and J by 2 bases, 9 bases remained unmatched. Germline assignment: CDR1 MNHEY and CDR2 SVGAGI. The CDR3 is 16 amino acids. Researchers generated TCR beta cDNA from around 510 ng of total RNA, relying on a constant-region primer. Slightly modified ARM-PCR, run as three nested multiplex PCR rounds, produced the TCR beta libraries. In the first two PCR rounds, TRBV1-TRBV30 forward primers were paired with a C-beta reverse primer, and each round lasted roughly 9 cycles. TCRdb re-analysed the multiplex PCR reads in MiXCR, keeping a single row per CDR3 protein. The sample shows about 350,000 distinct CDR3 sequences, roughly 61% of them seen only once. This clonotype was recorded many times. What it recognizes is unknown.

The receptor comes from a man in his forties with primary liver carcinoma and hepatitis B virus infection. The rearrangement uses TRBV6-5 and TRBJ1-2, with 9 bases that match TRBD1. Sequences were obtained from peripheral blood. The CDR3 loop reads CASSRGQGLRNYGYTF. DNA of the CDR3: TGTGCCAGCAGTCGAGGACAGGGGTTAAGAAACTATGGCTACACCTTC.